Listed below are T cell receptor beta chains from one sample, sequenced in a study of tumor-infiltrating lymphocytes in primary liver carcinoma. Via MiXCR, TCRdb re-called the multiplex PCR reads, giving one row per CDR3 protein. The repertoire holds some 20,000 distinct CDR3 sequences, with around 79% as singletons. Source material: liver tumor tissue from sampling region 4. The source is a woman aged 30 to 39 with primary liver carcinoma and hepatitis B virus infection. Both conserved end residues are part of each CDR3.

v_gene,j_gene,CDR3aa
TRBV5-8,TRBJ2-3,CPSSYLTGVDTQYF
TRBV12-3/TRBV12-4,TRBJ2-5,CASSTYSVSEETQNF
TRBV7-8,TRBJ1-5,CVSSLLVTGGKSQHF
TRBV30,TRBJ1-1,CAWKFQCGPEAFF
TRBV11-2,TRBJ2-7,CASSSGVSGSYEQCF
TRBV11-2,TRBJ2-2,CASSPDPQMNTGELLF
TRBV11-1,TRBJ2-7,CVSSLVSGTYEQCF
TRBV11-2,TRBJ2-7,CASSLTSGSKQYF
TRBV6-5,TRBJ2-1,CASSYSSDNEQFF
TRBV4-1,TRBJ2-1,CAISQDPGQGGNEQFF
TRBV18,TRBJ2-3,CASSPTSGVTQYF
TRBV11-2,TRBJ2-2,CAGSFSTGAGELFF
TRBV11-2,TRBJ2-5,CASGSSGSWEAQYF
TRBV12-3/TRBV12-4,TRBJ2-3,CASSFPPPSTDTHYF
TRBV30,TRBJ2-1,CAWSSGQSYNEQFF
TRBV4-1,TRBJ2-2,CASTLTKKWTLNAGELFF
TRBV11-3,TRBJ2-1,CASRLAGGGYEQFF
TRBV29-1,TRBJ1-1,CSVDTGSTEAFF
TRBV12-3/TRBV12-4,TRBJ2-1,CASSLSGTSRPEQFF
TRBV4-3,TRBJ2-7,CASSQAVTGGHISYRQYF
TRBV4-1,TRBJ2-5,CASSHSGGRTETQYF
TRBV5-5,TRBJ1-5,CASSQDRGIHQSRHF
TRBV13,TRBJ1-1,CASSLGGFGIGGTDTFF
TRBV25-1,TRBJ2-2,CALHGTSSPYIGELFF
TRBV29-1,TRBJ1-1,CKVETGSTKAFF
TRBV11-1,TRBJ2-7,CACNPRHARFYEQYF
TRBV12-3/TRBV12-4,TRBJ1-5,CASNLMGIQPQHF
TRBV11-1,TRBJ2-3,CTSSLGTSTQTDTQYF
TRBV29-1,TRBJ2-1,CSVVVWEGRRSF
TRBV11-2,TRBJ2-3,CASSPRGTSSTETQYF
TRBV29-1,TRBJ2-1,CSAVRLAGYNEQLF
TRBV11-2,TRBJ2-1,CASSYIRQGKNEQFF
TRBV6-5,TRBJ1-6,CASWERSVPLSPLHF
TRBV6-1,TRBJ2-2,CSSSAVGDLFF
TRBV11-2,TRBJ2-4,CASSLGREGNIQCF
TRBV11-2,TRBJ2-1,CASSTTSGRSNEQFF
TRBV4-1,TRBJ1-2,CANKRGYTF
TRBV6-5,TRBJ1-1,CASSTPQGGPEAFF
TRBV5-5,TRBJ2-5,CASALRGSKEETQYF
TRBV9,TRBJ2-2,CASSADSVELFF
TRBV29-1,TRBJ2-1,CSVVLLIGCNEQFF
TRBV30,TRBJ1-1,CARTGQVNTEAFF
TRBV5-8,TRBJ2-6,CASTMTGFSGASVITF
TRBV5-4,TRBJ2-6,CVSNLATGANVLTF
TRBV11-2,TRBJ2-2,CASSSEGALDTGELFF